This TCR beta chain was recorded in a study of cytomegalovirus exposure and HLA in healthy donors. The wider study: Earlier findings included some 120 million unique TCR beta sequences obtained from 150 million to 200 million T cells.

The PCR had 60 Vbeta and 13 Jbeta primers. The method was immunoSEQ multiplex PCR; TCRdb's version includes in-frame clones alone and lacks a portion of them. The sample records 170,000 or so clones, about 80% being singletons. There are 15 residues in the CDR3. Trimming removed 8 bases from V and 5 bases from J; junction bases left unmatched: 10. CDR1 is MNHNS and CDR2 is SASEGT in the germline V gene. Sequences were obtained from PBMCs. This clonotype was obtained from a man aged 30-40 years in good health and CMV-seropositive. The gene calls are TRBV6-1 and TRBJ2-7, with 12 bases identical to TRBD1. CDR3 in DNA: TGTGCCAGCCACCCGTACGGGACAGGGGGCCACGAGCAGTACTTC. Amino acids: CASHPYGTGGHEQYF.